This T cell receptor beta chain was observed in a study of T cells in localized non-small cell lung cancer. Notes on the study in general: In adjacent lung appeared a median around 56 of the top 100 tumor clones.

Sequencing used immunoSEQ multiplex PCR; TCRdb keeps in-frame clones, though not all of them. The repertoire consists of approximately 890 clones, with nearly 25% occurring once and the leading ten covering 24%. Points on this clone: Its antigen is currently unknown.

The CDR3 spans 13 residues. The germline V gene has CDR1 MNHGY and CDR2 SAAAGT. Trimming shortened V by 8 bases and J by 2 bases, and 13 bases separated the two germline ends. This specimen consisted of normal lung tissue next to the tumor, obtained before any cancer treatment. The sequence derives from an older female donor with stage I lung adenocarcinoma. The chain carries TRBV6-8 and TRBJ2-7, with D perhaps given as TRBD1 or TRBD2 (5 bases each). The CDR3 nucleotides are TGTGCCAGCGAGGGGACCCGAACCTACGAGCAGTACTTC. It translates to CASEGTRTYEQYF.